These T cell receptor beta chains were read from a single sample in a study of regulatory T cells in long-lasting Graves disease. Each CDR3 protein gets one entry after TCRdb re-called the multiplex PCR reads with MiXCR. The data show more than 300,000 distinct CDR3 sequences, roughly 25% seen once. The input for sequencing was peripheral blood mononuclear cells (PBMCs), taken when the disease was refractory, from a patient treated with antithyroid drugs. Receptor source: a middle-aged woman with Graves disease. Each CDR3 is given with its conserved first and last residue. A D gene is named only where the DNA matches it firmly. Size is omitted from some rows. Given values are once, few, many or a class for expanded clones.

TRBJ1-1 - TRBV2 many CASRDSWNTEAFF TGTGCCAGCAGGGACAGCTGGAACACTGAAGCTTTCTTT
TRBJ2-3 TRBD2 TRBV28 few CASSQHLFGTGGLTDTQYF TGTGCCAGCAGTCAACACCTTTTCGGGACGGGAGGCCTCACAGATACGCAGTATTTT
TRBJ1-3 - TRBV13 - CASSSGLGNTIYF TGTGCCAGCAGCTCGGGACTGGGAAACACCATATATTTT
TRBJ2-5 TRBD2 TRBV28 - CASSNRGTSGRGETQYF TGTGCCAGCAGTAACAGGGGGACTAGCGGGAGGGGAGAGACCCAGTACTTC
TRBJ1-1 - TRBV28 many CASSLRQPMNTEAFF TGTGCCAGCAGTCTACGACAGCCGATGAACACTGAAGCTTTCTTT
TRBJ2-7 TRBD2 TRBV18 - CASSPPGLEYEQYF TGTGCCAGCTCACCGCCGGGACTAGAATACGAGCAGTACTTC
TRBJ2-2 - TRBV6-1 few CASSEQDTGELFF TGTGCCAGCAGTGAACAGGACACCGGGGAGCTGTTTTTT
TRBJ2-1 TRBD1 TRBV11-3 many CASSSGTANYNEQFF TGTGCCAGCAGCTCGGGGACAGCAAACTACAATGAGCAGTTCTTC
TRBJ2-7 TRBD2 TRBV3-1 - CASSQELREGLGYEQYF TGTGCCAGCAGCCAAGAACTGCGGGAGGGCCTTGGGTACGAGCAGTACTTC
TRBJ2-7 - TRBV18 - CASSPIGSLSYEQYF TGTGCCAGCTCACCTATCGGCAGCTTATCCTACGAGCAGTACTTC
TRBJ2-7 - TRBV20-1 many CSARDRTAEQYF TGCAGTGCTAGAGACAGGACAGCCGAGCAGTACTTC